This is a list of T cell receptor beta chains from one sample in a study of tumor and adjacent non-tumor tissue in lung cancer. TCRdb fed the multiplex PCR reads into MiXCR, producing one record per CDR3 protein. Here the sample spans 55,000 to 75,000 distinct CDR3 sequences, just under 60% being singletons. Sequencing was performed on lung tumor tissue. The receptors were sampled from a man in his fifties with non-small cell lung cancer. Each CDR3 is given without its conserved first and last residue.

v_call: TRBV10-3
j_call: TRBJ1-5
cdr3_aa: AISDRGPNQPQH

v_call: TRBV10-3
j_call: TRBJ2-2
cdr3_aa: AIPRGAGEPF

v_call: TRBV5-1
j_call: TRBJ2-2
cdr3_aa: ASSFEGGQYTGELF

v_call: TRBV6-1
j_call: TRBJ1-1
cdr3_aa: ASPAGFTEAF

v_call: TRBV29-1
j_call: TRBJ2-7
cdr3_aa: SVVAGTGFNEQY

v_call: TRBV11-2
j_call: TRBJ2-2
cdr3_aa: ASSLEGGTSGMTGELF

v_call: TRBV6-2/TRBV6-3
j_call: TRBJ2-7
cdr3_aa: ASNFNSGTGGNEQY

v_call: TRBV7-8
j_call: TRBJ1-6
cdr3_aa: ASSSLRGENSPLH

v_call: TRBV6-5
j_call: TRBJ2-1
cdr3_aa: ASSRLAGRVNEQF

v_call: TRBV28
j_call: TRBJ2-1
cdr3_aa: DSSSGTGAGNEQF

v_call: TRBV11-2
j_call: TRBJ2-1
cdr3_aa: ASSSDRGRYNEQF

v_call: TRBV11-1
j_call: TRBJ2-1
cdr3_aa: ASTLGVIGGEEQS

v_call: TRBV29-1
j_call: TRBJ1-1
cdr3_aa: SVEDRSRTAVPEAF

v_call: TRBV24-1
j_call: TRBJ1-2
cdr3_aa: ATSDPTGNHGYT

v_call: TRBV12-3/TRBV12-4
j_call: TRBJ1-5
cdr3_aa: TSSPYGQGNQPQH

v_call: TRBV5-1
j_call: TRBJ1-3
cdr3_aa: ASSLDAPGGNTIY

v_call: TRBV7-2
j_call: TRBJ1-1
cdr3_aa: ARSLPGRGQEAL

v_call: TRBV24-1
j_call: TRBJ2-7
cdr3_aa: VTSDRGSGTYEQY

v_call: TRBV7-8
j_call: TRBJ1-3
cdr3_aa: ASSLRTGYGNTIY

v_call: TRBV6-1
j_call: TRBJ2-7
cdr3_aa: ASSPGGCEQY